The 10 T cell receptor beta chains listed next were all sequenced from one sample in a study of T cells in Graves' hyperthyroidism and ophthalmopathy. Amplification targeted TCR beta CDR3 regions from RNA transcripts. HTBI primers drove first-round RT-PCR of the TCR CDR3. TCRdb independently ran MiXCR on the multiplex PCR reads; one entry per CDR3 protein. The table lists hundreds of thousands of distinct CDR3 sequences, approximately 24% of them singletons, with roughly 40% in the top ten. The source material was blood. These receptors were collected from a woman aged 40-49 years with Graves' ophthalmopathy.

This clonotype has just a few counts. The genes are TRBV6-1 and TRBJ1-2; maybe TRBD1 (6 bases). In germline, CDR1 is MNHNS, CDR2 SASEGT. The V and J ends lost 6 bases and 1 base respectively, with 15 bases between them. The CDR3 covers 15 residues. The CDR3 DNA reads TGTGCCAGCAGCCCACAGGGTGGGGATAACTATGGCTACACCTTC. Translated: CASSPQGGDNYGYTF.

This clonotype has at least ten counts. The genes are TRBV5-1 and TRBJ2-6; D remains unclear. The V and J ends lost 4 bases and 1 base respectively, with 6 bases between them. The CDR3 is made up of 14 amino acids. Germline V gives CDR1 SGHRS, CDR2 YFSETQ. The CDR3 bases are TGCGCCAGCAGCCCCCTATCTGGGGCCAACGTCCTGACTTTC. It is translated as CASSPLSGANVLTF.

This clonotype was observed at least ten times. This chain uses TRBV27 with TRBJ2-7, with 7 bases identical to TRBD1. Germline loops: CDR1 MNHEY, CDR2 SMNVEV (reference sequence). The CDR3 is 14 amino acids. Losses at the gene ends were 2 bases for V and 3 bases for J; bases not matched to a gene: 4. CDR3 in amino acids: CASSLIGGRYEQYF. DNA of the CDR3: TGTGCCAGCAGTTTAATAGGGGGCCGCTACGAGCAGTACTTC.

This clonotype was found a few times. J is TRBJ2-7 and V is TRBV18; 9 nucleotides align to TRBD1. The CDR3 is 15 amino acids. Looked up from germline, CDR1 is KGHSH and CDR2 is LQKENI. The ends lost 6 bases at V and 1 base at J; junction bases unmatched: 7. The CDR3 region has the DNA TGTGCCAGCTCCCCCAGCGGGACAGGGTCCTACGAGCAGTACTTC. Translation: CASSPSGTGSYEQYF.

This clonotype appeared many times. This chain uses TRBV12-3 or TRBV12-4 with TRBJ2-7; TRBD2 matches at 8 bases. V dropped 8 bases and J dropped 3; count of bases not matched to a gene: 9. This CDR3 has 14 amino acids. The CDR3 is CASQLTSGNYEQYF. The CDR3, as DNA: TGTGCCAGCCAGTTAACTAGCGGAAACTACGAGCAGTACTTC.

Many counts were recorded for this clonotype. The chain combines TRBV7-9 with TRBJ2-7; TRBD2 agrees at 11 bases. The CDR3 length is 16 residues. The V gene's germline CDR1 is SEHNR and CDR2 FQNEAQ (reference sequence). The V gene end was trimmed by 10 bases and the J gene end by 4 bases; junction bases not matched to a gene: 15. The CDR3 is CATAGTSGPRRYEQYF. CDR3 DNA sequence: TGTGCCACGGCCGGGACTAGCGGACCTCGGAGGTACGAGCAGTACTTC.

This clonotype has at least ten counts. The CDR3 is CASSPPGQSYEQYF. CDR3 nucleotide sequence: TGCGCCAGCAGCCCTCCAGGGCAGTCCTACGAGCAGTACTTC. This sequence joins TRBV5-1 and TRBJ2-7; maybe TRBD1 (5 bases). CDR3 length: 14 amino acids. V shed 4 bases and J shed 1 base, with 12 bases lying between them. Looked up from germline, CDR1 is SGHRS and CDR2 is YFSETQ.

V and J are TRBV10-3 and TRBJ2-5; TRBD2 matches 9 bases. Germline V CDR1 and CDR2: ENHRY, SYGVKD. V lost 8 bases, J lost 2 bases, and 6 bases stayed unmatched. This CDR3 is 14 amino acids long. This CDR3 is CAIHSGRGQETQYF. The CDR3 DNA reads TGTGCCATCCATAGCGGGAGAGGTCAAGAGACCCAGTACTTC.

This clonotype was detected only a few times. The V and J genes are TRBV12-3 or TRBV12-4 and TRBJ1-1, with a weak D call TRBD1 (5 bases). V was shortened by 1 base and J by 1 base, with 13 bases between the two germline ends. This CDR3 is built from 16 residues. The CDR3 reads CASSLGRGEANTEAFF. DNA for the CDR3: TGTGCCAGCAGTTTAGGCCGGGGCGAAGCGAACACTGAAGCTTTCTTT.

DNA of the CDR3: TGTGCCAGCAGTTTCGGCCCGGGGCCCCAGCATTTT. Translated: CASSFGPGPQHF. The V and J genes are TRBV12-3 or TRBV12-4 and TRBJ1-5; D ambiguous. Trimming stripped 3 bases from V and 9 bases from J, with 9 bases between. The CDR3 has 12 residues.